This T cell receptor (beta chain) originates from a study of T cells after somatic rescue of genetic block. Assay used: immunoSEQ multiplex PCR; TCRdb lists only in-frame clones, some missing. The repertoire holds around 50,000 clones, around 96% seen once, with about 0.076% in the top ten. The CDR3 is made up of 13 amino acids. Germline V gene lookup returns CDR1 SGHVS and CDR2 FNYEAQ. Trimming took 3 bases from V and 8 from J, leaving 8 bases between them. Sample: peripheral blood mononuclear cells (PBMCs). The origin of this receptor is a child in the first two years of life. The V call is TRBV7-6, the J call TRBJ1-6, with D hard to call. DNA for the CDR3: TGTGCCAGCAGCTTGCAGGAAGATTCACCCCTCCACTTT. This translates into CASSLQEDSPLHF.